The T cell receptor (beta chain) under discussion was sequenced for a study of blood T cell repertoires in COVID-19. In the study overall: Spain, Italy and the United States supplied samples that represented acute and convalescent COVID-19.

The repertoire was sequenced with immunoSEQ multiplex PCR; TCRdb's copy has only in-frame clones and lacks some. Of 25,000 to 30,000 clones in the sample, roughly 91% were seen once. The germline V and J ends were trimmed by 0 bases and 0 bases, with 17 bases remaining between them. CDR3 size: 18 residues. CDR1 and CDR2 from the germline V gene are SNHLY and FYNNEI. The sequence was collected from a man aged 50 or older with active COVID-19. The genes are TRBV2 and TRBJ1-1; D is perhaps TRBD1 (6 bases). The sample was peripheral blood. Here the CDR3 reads CASSEAGGREPLNTEAFF. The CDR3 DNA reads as TGTGCCAGCAGTGAAGCGGGGGGGCGCGAGCCCTTGAACACTGAAGCTTTCTTT.